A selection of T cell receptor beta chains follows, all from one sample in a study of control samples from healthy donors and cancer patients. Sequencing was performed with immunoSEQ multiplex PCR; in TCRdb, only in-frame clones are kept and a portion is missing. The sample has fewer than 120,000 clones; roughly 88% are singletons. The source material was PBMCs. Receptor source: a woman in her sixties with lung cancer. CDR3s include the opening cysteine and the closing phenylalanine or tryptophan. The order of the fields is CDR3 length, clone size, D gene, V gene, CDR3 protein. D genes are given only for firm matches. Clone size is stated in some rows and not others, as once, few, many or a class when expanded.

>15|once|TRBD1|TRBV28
CAGGGRQGAGNTIYF
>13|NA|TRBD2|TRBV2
CASRTSGSVGQFF
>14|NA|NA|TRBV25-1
CASSGGLDTDTQYF
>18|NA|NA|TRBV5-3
CARRRVGLPGSYNSPLHF
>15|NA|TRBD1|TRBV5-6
CASSLGGQMNTEAFF
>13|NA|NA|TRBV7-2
CASSLSPVAEAFF
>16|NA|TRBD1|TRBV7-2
CASSLKAGTGYQPQHF
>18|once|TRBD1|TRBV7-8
CASSHGTGQPNSNQPQHF
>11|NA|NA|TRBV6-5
CASSYDNEQFF
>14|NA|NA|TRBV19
CASSIDSSNQPQHF
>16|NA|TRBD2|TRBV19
CASRITSGSIDNEQFF
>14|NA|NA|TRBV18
CASSPTALNTEAFF
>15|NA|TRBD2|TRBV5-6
CASSRLAGADNEQFF